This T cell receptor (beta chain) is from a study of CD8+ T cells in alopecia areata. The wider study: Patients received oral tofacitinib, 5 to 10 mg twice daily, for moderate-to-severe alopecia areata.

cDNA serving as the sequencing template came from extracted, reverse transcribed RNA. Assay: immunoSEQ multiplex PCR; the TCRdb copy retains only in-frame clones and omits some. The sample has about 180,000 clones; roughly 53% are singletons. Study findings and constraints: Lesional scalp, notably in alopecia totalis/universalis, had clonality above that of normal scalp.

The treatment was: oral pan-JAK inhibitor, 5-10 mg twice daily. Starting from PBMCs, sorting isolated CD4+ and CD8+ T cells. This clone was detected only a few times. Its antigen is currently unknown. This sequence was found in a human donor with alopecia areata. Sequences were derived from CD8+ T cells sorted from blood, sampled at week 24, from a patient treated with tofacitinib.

In DNA, the CDR3 is TGTGCCAGCAGCCAAAAGCGGCTGGCAGGTTTTTTCCACGAGCAGTACTTC. It translates to CASSQKRLAGFFHEQYF. This chain connects TRBV14 to TRBJ2-7, with D possibly being TRBD2 (5 bases). CDR3 length: 17 amino acids. V was clipped by 2 bases and J by 5 bases, with 22 bases between them. Germline CDR1 is SGHDN and CDR2 is FVKESK. Complete variable domain (other parts from reference TRBV14 and TRBJ2-7): EAGVTQFPSHSVIEKGQTVTLRCDPISGHDNLYWYRRVMGKEIKFLLHFVKESKQDESGMPNNRFLAERTGGTYSTLKVQPAELEDSGVYFCASSQKRLAGFFHEQYFGPGTRLTVT.